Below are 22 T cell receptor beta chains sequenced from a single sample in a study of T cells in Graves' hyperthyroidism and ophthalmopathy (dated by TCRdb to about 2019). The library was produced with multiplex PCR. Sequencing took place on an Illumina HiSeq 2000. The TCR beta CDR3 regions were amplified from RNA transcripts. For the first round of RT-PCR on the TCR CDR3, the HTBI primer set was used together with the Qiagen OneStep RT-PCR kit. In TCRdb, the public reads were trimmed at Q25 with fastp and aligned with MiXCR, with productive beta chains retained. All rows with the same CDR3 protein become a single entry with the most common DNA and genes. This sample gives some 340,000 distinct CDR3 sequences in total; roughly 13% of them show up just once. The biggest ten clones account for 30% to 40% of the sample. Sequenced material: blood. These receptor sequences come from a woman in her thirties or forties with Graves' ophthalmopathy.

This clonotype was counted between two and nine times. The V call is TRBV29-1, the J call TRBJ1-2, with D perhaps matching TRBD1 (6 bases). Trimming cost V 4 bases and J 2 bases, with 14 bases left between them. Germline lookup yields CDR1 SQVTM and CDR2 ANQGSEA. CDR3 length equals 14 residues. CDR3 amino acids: CSVVGGAKNYGYTF. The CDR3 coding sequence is TGCAGCGTTGTAGGGGGGGCGAAGAACTATGGCTACACCTTC.

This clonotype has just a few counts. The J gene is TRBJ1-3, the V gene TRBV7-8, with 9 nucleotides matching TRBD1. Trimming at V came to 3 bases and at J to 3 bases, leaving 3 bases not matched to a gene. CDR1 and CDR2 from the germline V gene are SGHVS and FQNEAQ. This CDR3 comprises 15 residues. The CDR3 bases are TGTGCCAGCAGCTTTGGACAGGGGAGTGGAAACACCATATATTTT. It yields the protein CASSFGQGSGNTIYF.

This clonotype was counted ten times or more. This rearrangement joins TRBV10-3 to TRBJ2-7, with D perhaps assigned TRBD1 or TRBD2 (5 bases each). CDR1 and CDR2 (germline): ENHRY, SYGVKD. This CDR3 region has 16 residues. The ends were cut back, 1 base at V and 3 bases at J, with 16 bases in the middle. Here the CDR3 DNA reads TGTGCCATCAGTGAGTTTGGCCGGGACGGTAACTACGAGCAGTACTTC. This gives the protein CAISEFGRDGNYEQYF.

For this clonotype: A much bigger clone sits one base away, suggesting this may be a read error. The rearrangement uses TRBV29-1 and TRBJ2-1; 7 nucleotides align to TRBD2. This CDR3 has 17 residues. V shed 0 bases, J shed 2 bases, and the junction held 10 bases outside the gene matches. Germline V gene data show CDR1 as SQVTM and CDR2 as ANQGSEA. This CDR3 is CSVEDTVLAETYNEQFF. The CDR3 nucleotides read TGCAGCGTTGAAGATACGGTGCTAGCGGAAACCTACAATGAGCAGTTCTTC.

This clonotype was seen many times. The CDR3 reads CASSQKFVGEQYF. The CDR3, as DNA: TGTGCCAGCAGCCAAAAGTTTGTAGGGGAGCAGTACTTC. This chain uses TRBV3-1 with TRBJ2-7; D remains ambiguous. Trimming left V 2 bases short and J 7 bases short, with 12 bases between. This CDR3 comprises 13 residues. Germline assignment: CDR1 LGHDT and CDR2 YNNKEL (reference sequence).

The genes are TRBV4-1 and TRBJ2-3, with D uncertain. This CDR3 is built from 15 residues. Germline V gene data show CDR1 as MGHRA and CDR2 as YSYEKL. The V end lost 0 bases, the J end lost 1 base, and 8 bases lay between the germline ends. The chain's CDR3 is CASSQDIRGTDTQYF. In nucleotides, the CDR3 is TGCGCCAGCAGCCAAGATATTCGGGGCACAGATACGCAGTATTTT.

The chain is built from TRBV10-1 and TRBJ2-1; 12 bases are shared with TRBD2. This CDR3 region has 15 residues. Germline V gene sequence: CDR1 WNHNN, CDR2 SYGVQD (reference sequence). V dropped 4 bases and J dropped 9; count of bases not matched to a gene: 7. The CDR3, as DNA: TGCGCCAGCAGTGGGGGACTAGCGGGCCTCGGTGAGCAGTTCTTC. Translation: CASSGGLAGLGEQFF.

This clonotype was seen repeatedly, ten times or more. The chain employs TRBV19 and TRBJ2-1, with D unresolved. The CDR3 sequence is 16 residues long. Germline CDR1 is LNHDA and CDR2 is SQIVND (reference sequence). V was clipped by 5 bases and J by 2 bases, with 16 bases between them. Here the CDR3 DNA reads TGTGCCAGTAGTGACCAATTAACCCCGCCCTACAATGAGCAGTTCTTC. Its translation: CASSDQLTPPYNEQFF.

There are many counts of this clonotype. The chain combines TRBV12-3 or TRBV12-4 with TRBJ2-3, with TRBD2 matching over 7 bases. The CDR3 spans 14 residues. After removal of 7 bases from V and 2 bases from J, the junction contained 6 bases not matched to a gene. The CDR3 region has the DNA TGTGCCAGCACTCCGGGGGGATTCACAGATACGCAGTATTTT. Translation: CASTPGGFTDTQYF.

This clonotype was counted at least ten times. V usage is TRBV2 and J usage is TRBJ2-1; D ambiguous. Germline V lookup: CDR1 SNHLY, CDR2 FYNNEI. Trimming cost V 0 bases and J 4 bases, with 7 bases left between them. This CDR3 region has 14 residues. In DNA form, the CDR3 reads TGTGCCAGCAGTGAAGCGGCTACTTACAATGAGCAGTTCTTC. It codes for CASSEAATYNEQFF.

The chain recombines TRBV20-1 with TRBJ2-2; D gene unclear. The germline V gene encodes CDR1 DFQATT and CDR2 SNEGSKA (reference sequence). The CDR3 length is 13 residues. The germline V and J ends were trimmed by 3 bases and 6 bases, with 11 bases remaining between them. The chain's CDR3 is CSAREFGSGELFF. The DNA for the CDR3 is TGCAGTGCTAGGGAATTCGGATCCGGGGAGCTGTTTTTT.

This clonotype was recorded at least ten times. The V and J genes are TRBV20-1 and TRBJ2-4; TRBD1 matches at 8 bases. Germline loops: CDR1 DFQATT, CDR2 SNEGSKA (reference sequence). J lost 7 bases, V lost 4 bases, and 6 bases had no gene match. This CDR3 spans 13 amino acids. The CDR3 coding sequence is TGCAGTGCTACAACAGGGGGAGATAACATTCAGTACTTC. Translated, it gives CSATTGGDNIQYF.

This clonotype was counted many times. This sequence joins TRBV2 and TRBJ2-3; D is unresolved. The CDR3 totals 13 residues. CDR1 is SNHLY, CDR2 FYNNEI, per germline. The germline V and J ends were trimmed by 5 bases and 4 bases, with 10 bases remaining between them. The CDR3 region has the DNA TGTGCCAGCAGTTCGCAGGTTTCAGATACGCAGTATTTT. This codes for CASSSQVSDTQYF.

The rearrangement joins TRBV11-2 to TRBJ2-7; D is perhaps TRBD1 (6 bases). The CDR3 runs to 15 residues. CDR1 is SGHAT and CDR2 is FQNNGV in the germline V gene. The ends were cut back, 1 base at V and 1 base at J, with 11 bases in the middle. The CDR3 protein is CASSLVQDSSYEQYF. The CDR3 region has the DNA TGTGCCAGCAGCTTAGTCCAGGACAGTTCCTACGAGCAGTACTTC.

The CDR3 DNA reads as TGCAGTGCTGGCGAGGTAGGGGGCGGTCCTGTTGATCAGCCCCAGCATTTT. It yields the protein CSAGEVGGGPVDQPQHF. The V and J genes are TRBV20-1 and TRBJ1-5, with 7 bases matching TRBD1. Trimming took 5 bases from V and 5 from J; bases not matched to a gene: 18. The length of the CDR3 is 17 residues. Looked up from germline, CDR1 is DFQATT and CDR2 is SNEGSKA (reference sequence).

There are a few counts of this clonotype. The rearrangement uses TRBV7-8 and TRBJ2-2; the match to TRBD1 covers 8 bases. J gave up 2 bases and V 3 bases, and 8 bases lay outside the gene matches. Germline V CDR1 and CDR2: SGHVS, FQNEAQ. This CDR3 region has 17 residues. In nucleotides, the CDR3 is TGTGCCAGCAGCTTGGCGGAGACAGGGGTTAACACCGGGGAGCTGTTTTTT. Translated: CASSLAETGVNTGELFF.

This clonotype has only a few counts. CDR3 DNA: TGTGCCAGCAGCTTAGGGGGGGCGAGGGACGTCCTGACTTTC. Its translation: CASSLGGARDVLTF. The chain combines TRBV11-2 with TRBJ2-6, with D possibly called TRBD1 or TRBD2 (6 bases each). Trimming left V 1 base short and J 11 bases short, with 12 bases between. In germline, CDR1 is SGHAT, CDR2 FQNNGV. The CDR3 runs to 14 residues.

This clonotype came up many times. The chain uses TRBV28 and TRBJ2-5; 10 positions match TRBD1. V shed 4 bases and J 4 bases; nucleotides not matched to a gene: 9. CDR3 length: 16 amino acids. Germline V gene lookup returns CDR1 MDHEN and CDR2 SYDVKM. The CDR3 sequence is CASSSMTGGVGETQYF. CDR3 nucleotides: TGTGCCAGCAGTTCCATGACAGGGGGCGTGGGAGAGACCCAGTACTTC. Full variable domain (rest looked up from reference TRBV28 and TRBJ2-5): DVKVTQSSRYLVKRTGEKVFLECVQDMDHENMFWYRQDPGLGLRLIYFSYDVKMKEKGDIPEGYSVSREKKERFSLILESASTNQTSMYLCASSSMTGGVGETQYFGPGTRLLVL.

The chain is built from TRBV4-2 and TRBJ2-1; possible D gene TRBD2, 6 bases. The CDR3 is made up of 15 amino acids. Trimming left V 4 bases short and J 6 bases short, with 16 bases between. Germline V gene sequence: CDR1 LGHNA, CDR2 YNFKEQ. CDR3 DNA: TGTGCCAGCAGCCCCTCTAGCGTTTACCCCAATGAGCAGTTCTTC. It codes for CASSPSSVYPNEQFF.

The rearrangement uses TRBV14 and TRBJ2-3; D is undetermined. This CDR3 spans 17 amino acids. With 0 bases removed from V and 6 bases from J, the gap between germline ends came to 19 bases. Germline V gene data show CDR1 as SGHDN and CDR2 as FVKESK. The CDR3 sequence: CASSQDFVGVWVDTQYF. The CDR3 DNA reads TGTGCCAGCAGCCAAGATTTTGTGGGCGTATGGGTGGATACGCAGTATTTT.

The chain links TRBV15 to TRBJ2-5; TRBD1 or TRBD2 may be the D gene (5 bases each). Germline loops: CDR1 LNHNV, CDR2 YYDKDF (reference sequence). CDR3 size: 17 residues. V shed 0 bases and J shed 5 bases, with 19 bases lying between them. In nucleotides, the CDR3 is TGTGCCACCAGCAGAGACTTGGGGACCGAGAAAACTGAGACCCAGTACTTC. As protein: CATSRDLGTEKTETQYF. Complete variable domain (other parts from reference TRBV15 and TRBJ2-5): DAMVIQNPRYQVTQFGKPVTLSCSQTLNHNVMYWYQQKSSQAPKLLFHYYDKDFNNEADTPDNFQSRRPNTSFCFLDIRSPGLGDTAMYLCATSRDLGTEKTETQYFGPGTRLLVL.

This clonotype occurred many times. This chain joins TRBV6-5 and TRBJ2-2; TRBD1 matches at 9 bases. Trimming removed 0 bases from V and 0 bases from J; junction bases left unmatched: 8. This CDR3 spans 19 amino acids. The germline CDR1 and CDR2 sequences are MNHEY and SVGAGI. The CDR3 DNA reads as TGTGCCAGCAGTTACTCGAAAGACAGGGGGAAAGCGAACACCGGGGAGCTGTTTTTT. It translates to CASSYSKDRGKANTGELFF.